The clone carrying this TCR beta chain was seen more than once but under ten times. Its antigen is not identified. Once RNA had been extracted, it was reverse transcribed into cDNA to act as the sequencing template. TCRdb keeps only in-frame clones here, not all; method: immunoSEQ multiplex PCR. The sample lists about 200,000 clones, more than 30% occurring once. This sample is part of a study of CD8+ T cells in alopecia areata. Study-level points and caveats: There were also resident alphabeta T cells of normal skin sequenced in scalp samples. Scalp clonality dropped significantly under tofacitinib, as did expanded CD8+ top-100 clones.

The treatment here: oral pan-JAK inhibitor, 5-10 mg twice daily. Per the germline V gene, CDR1 is LNHDA and CDR2 is SQIVND (reference sequence). The CDR3 is 15 residues long. The V gene lost 4 bases and the J gene lost 2 bases, with 12 bases spanning the gap. This chain connects TRBV19 to TRBJ2-1, with a weak D call TRBD2 (7 bases). The receptor comes from a human donor with alopecia areata. The sample here was CD4+ T cells sorted from blood, taken between weeks 30 and 35, from a patient treated with tofacitinib. The chain's CDR3 is CASSKGGGPYNEQFF. The CDR3 DNA reads as TGTGCCAGTAGTAAAGGCGGGGGCCCCTACAATGAGCAGTTCTTC.